This T cell receptor (beta chain) is drawn from a study of human T cells and chemical hapten exposure. V was shortened by 0 bases and J by 2 bases, with 15 bases between the two germline ends. Germline values: CDR1 SGHRS, CDR2 YFSETQ. CDR3 length: 18 residues. In the source study's methods: There were a median of approximately 100,000 TCRs per sample, with a range from roughly 23,224 to 750,000. TCRdb re-called the RACE reads with MiXCR, one entry per CDR3 protein. These V and J calls rely on TCRdb rather than the paper's analysis. There are under 300,000 distinct CDR3 sequences in the sample; approximately 7.5% occur only once, and more than 0.95% lies in the top ten. As for time point: pre-sensitization, week 0. The treatment is: therapeutic diphenylcyclopropenone sensitization with weekly scalp DPC. The study's findings and limits: PT1 expanded TCR counts and patch test score were linked, and their correlation was positive. Significantly more large CDR3 similarity clusters arose among expanded TCRs than among controls.

To note about this clonotype: As yet, its antigen is unknown.

This receptor was identified in a man aged 18 to 30 with alopecia areata. Some clones in this sample may be carry-over from other donors' samples. This material consisted of whole blood, taken in connection with sensitization to the hapten diphenylcyclopropenone (DPC). V gene TRBV5-1 combines with J gene TRBJ2-6; a possible D gene is TRBD1 (6 bases). CDR3 coding DNA: TGCGCCAGCAGCTTGGGCCCTCGAACAGGGACTGGGGCCAACGTCCTGACTTTC. The encoded protein is CASSLGPRTGTGANVLTF.